This entry is about one T cell receptor (beta chain). Its target is unknown. TCRdb's copy holds only in-frame clones and misses some; the assay was immunoSEQ multiplex PCR. This table has about 120,000 clones, 90% to 95% appearing once. The data stem from a study of graft-versus-host responses after intestinal transplantation. The wider study: Each recipient received a multivisceral, liver-intestinal, or isolated intestinal graft.

CDR3 length equals 15 residues. CDR1 and CDR2 (germline): MNHNS, SASEGT. The trim removed 7 bases at V and 1 base at J, leaving 7 bases unmatched. Sequenced material: unstimulated CD8+ T cells sorted from spleen or lymph node cells, taken before intestinal transplant. V usage is TRBV6-1 and J usage is TRBJ2-1, with 7 bases aligning to TRBD1. The clonotype originates from a human donor who received an intestinal transplant. The CDR3 loop reads CASTSWDSSYNEQFF. The CDR3, as DNA: TGTGCCAGCACCTCCTGGGACAGTTCCTACAATGAGCAGTTCTTC.